This T cell receptor beta chain was sequenced during a study of response to subunit inactivated influenza vaccine. TCRdb recomputed calls from the RT-PCR reads with MiXCR, one row per CDR3 protein. The table records about 570,000 distinct CDR3 sequences, about 11% of them present only once. Germline V gene lookup returns CDR1 DFQATT and CDR2 SNEGSKA (reference sequence). V dropped 6 bases and J dropped 1 base, with 21 bases sitting between them. This CDR3 has 16 residues. This same sample was also taken into another study, of T cells expressing NK-cell markers. That source notes: Generation of TCR beta cDNA was performed by 5'RACE template switching incorporating UMIs.

The material sequenced was PBMCs from blood, taken on the day of vaccination. This chain links TRBV20-1 with TRBJ2-5; no firm D call. The receptor's source is a man in his fifties or sixties who received an inactivated influenza vaccine. CDR3 sequence (DNA): TGCAGTGCCGTGCCCAGCATCACAGCATCCCAAGAGACCCAGTACTTC. The encoded protein is CSAVPSITASQETQYF.